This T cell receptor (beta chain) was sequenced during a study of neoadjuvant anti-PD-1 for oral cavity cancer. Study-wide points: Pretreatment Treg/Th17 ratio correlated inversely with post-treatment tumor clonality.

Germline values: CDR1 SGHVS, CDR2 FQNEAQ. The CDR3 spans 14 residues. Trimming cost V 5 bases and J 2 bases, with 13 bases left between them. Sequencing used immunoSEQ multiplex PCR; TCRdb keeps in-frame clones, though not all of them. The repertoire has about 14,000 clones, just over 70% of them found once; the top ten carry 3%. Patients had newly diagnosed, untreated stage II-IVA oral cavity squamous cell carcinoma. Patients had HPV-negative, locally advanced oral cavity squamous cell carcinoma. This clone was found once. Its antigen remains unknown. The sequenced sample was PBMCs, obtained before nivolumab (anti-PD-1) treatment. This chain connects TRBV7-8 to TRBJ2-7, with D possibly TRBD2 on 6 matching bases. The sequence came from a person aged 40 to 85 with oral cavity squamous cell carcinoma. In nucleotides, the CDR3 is TGTGCCAGCAGCCCTCGGGACTTAACCTACGAGCAGTACTTC. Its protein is CASSPRDLTYEQYF.